This entry features one T cell receptor beta chain sequence. The junction shows a germline mismatch at one end, possibly a read error. Per germline, CDR1 GTSNPN and CDR2 SVGIG (reference sequence). The CDR3 has 11 amino acids. This entry is derived from a study of T cells in Graves' hyperthyroidism and ophthalmopathy. TCR beta CDR3 regions were amplified from RNA. The primer set for the first-round RT-PCR of the TCR CDR3 was HTBI. TCRdb re-called the multiplex PCR reads with MiXCR, one entry per CDR3 protein. The sample records about 260,000 distinct CDR3 sequences, less than 30% being singletons. The receptor was isolated from a man aged 40-49 years with Graves' hyperthyroidism that later progressed to Graves' ophthalmopathy. This sequence joins TRBV30 and TRBJ1-1; D gene ambiguous. Sequenced input: blood. The CDR3: CAWTGEAEASF. Here the CDR3 DNA reads TGTGCCTGGACTGGGGAGGCTGAAGCTTCCTTT. Full variable domain (remainder filled in from reference TRBV30 and TRBJ1-1): SQTIHQWPATLVQPVGSPLSLECTVEGTSNPNLYWYRQAAGRGLQLLFYSVGIGQISSEVPQNLSASRPQDRQFILSSKKLLLSDSGFYLCAWTGEAEASFGQGTRLTVV.